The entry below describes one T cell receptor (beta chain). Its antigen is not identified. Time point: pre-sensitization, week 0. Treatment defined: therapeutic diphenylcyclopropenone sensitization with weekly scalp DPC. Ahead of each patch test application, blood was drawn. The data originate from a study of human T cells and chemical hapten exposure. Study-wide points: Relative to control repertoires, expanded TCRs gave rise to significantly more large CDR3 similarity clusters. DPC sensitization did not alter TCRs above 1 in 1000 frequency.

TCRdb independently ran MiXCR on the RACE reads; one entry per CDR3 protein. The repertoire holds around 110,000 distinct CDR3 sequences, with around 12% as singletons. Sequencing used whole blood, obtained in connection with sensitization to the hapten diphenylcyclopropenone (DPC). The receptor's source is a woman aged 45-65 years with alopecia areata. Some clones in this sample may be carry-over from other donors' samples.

CDR3 in amino acids: CSVEEGGRKAEAFF. The DNA of the CDR3 is TGCAGCGTTGAAGAGGGGGGACGTAAGGCTGAAGCTTTCTTT. The rearrangement uses TRBV29-1 and TRBJ1-1; D might be TRBD1 (5 bases). The germline CDR1 and CDR2 sequences are SQVTM and ANQGSEA. Trimming took off 0 bases at V and 6 bases at J, with 14 bases between the two ends. This CDR3 comprises 14 residues.